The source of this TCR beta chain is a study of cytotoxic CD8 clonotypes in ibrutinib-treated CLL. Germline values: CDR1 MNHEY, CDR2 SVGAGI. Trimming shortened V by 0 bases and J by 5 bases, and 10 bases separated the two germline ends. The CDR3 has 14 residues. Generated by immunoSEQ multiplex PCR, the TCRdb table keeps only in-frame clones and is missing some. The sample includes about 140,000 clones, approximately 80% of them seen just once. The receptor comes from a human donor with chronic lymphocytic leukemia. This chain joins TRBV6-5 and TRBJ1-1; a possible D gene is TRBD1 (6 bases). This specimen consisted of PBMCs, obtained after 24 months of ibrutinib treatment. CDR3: CASSYSYRGTEAFF. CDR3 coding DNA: TGTGCCAGCAGTTACTCGTATAGGGGGACTGAAGCTTTCTTT.